This T cell receptor (beta chain) appears in the sequencing data of a study of T cells in Graves' hyperthyroidism and ophthalmopathy. The TCR beta CDR3 regions underwent amplification using RNA transcripts as the source. The study used the HTBI primer set for a first-round RT-PCR of the TCR CDR3. TCRdb reanalysed the multiplex PCR reads using MiXCR and keeps one entry per CDR3 protein. The data show under 400,000 distinct CDR3 sequences, around 18% seen once. Each 10 ml fresh peripheral blood draw supplied the PBMCs. The sample holds many counts of this clonotype. This CDR3 region has 15 residues. Germline V gene lookup returns CDR1 MNHEY and CDR2 SVGAGI. Trimming stripped 6 bases from V and 0 bases from J, with 12 bases between.

The sample consisted of blood. The J gene is TRBJ1-5, the V gene TRBV6-5, with a tentative D call TRBD1 (5 bases). The source is a woman in her forties with Graves' ophthalmopathy. The CDR3 DNA sequence: TGTGCCAGCAGCGGACACCCTTATAGCAATCAGCCCCAGCATTTT. It codes for CASSGHPYSNQPQHF.